This T cell receptor (beta chain) was documented in a study of identifying expanded T cells in peripheral blood. Here immunoSEQ multiplex PCR was the method, and the copy in TCRdb shows in-frame clones only, minus some. The table shows about 47,000 clones, with approximately 80% occurring only once. This clone has a single count. Its specificity is not known. Findings and caveats of the study: About 1.3 clones differed between technical replicates, versus approximately 16 and 20 over time.

From germline, CDR1 is SGHDT and CDR2 YYEEEE. Trimming removed 4 bases from V and 6 bases from J, with 11 bases in between. The CDR3 has 13 residues. This sequence originates from a person between 18 and 70 years old in good health. What was sequenced was blood. The chain combines TRBV5-6 with TRBJ2-1, with D possibly being TRBD1 (6 bases). The CDR3 here is CASSRTASNEQFF. The CDR3, as DNA: TGTGCCAGCAGCCGGACAGCCTCCAATGAGCAGTTCTTC.